Listed here is a single T cell receptor (beta chain). The antigen is undetermined. This sample was included in a study of T cell responses to AZD1222 COVID-19 vaccine. Germline V lookup: CDR1 DFQATT, CDR2 SNEGSKA (reference sequence). The CDR3 runs to 9 residues. Study-wide points: Baseline seropositivity characterized only a handful of AZD1222 recipients. Donors were mostly white British, more females; clonal diversity possibly underestimated. Spike as a whole was targeted by vaccine-associated CD4 TCRs, dominant at 160-218 and 743-854. Repertoire sampling occurred only after the peak T cell response.

Sequenced by immunoSEQ multiplex PCR; TCRdb stores in-frame clones only, minus some. The repertoire consists of 140,000 to 150,000 clones, with around 89% occurring once and the leading ten covering around 1.6%. The TCR comes from an adult in good health. V usage is TRBV20-1 and J usage is TRBJ1-2, with D perhaps matching TRBD1 (5 bases). Specimen: peripheral blood, collected on day 0 of AZD1222 vaccination. CDR3 amino acids: CGTANGYTF. The CDR3, as DNA: TGCGGGACCGCTAATGGCTACACCTTC.